This TCR beta chain is drawn from a study of T cell responses to AZD1222 COVID-19 vaccine. Study outcomes and limitations: Donors were mostly white British, more females; clonal diversity possibly underestimated. Mapped onto spike, vaccine-associated CD4 TCRs spanned it and were dominant at 160-218 and 743-854.

TCRdb's copy holds only in-frame clones and misses some; the assay was immunoSEQ multiplex PCR. Counted here are about 140,000 clones, 80% to 90% occurring once; the ten biggest clones make up nearly 3.5%. Comment on this clone: Its antigen remains unidentified.

Germline CDR1 is LGHDT and CDR2 is YNNKEL (reference sequence). V lost 6 bases and J 0 bases, leaving 9 bases between the germline ends. CDR3 length equals 14 residues. The receptor was isolated from an adult in good health. V is TRBV3-1 (or the pseudogene TRBV3-2) and J is TRBJ1-3; D is unresolved. Source: peripheral blood, taken on day 0 of AZD1222 vaccination. DNA for the CDR3: TGTGCCAGCAGGGGAGACGGCTCTGGAAACACCATATATTTT. Amino acids: CASRGDGSGNTIYF.